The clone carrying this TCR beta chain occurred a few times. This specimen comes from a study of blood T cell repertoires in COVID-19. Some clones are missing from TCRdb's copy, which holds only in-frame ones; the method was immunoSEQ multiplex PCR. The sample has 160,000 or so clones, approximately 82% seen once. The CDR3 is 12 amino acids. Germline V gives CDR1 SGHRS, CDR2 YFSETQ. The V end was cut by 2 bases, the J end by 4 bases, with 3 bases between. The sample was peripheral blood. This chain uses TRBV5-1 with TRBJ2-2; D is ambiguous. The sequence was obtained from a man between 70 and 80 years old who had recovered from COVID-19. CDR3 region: CASSFSTGELFF. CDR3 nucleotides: TGCGCCAGCAGCTTTAGCACCGGGGAGCTGTTTTTT. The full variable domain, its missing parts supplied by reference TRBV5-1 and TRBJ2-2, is KAGVTQTPRYLIKTRGQQVTLSCSPISGHRSVSWYQQTPGQGLQFLFEYFSETQRNKGNFPGRFSGRQFSNSRSEMNVSTLELGDSALYLCASSFSTGELFFGEGSRLTVL.